What follows is one T cell receptor beta chain and its context. The repertoire was sequenced with immunoSEQ multiplex PCR; TCRdb's copy has only in-frame clones and lacks some. The table shows 350,000 to 400,000 clones, with over 75% occurring only once. With 1 base removed from V and 4 bases from J, the gap between germline ends came to 6 bases. The CDR3 runs to 13 residues. The germline gives CDR1 SEHNR, CDR2 FQNEAQ (reference sequence). This entry comes from a study of blood T cell repertoires in COVID-19. This sequence joins TRBV7-9 and TRBJ2-3; no reliable D call. Sample: PBMCs or T cells enriched from blood (not recorded which). The sequence came from a man between 18 and 29 years old who had recovered from COVID-19. CDR3 residues: CASSLERSDTQYF. Written as DNA, the CDR3 is TGTGCCAGCAGCTTAGAACGGTCAGATACGCAGTATTTT.